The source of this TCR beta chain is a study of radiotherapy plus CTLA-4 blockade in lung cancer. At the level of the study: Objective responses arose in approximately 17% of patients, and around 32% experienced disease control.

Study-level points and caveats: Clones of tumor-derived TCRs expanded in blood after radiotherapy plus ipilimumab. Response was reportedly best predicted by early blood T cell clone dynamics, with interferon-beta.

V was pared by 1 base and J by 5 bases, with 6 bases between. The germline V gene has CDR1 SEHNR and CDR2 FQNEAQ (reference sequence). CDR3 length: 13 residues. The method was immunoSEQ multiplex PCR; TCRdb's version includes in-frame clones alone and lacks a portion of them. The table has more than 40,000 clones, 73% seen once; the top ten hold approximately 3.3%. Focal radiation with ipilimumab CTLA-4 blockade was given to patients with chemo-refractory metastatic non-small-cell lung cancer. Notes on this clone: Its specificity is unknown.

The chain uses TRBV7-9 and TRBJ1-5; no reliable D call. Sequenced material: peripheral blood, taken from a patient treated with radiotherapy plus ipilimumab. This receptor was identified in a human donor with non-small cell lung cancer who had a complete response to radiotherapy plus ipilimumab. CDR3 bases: TGTGCCAGCAGCTTAGGGCGGGATCAGCCCCAGCATTTT. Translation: CASSLGRDQPQHF.